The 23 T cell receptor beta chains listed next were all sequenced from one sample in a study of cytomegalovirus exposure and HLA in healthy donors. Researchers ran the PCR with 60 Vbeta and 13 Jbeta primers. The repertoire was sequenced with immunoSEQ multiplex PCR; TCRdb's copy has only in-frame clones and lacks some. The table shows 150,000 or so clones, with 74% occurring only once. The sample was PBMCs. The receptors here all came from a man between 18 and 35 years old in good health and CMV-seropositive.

The CDR3: CSSRTRSDTQYF. Written as DNA, the CDR3 is TGCAGCTCCAGGACACGCTCAGATACGCAGTATTTT. The chain recombines TRBV29-1 with TRBJ2-3; D may be TRBD1 (5 bases). The CDR3 contains 12 residues. V was trimmed by 8 bases and J by 4 bases, leaving 13 bases between them. Germline CDR1 and CDR2: SQVTM and ANQGSEA.

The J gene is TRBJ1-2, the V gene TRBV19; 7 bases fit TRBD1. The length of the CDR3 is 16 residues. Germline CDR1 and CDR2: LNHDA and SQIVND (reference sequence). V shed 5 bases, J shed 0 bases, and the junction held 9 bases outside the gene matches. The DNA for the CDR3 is TGTGCCAGTAGTCAGGCCAGGGGGGTAACTAACTATGGCTACACCTTC. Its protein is CASSQARGVTNYGYTF. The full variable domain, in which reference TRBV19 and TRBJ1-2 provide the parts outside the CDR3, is DGGITQSPKYLFRKEGQNVTLSCEQNLNHDAMYWYRQDPGQGLRLIYYSQIVNDFQKGDIAEGYSVSREKKESFPLTVTSAQKNPTAFYLCASSQARGVTNYGYTFGSGTRLTVV.

CDR3 in amino acids: CATSRGGPSYEQYF. CDR3 nucleotides: TGTGCCACCAGCAGAGGCGGCCCCTCCTACGAGCAGTACTTC. V gene TRBV15 combines with J gene TRBJ2-7; D unclear. Trimming cost V 1 base and J 0 bases, with 7 bases left between them. CDR3 length: 14 residues. Germline CDR1 LNHNV, CDR2 YYDKDF (reference sequence).

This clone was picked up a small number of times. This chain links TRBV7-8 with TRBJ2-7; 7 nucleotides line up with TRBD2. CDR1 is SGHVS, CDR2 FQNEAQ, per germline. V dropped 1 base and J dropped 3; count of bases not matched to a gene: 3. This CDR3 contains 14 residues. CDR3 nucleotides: TGTGCCAGCAGCTTAGGGCCGGGAGGCTACGAGCAGTACTTC. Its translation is CASSLGPGGYEQYF.

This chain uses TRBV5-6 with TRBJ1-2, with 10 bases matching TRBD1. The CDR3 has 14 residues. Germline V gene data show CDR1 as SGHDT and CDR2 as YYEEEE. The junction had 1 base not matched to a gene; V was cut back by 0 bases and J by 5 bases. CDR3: CASSLGTGGYGYTF. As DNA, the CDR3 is TGTGCCAGCAGCTTGGGGACAGGGGGTTATGGCTACACCTTC. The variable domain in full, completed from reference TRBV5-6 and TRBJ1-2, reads DAGVTQSPTHLIKTRGQQVTLRCSPKSGHDTVSWYQQALGQGPQFIFQYYEEEERQRGNFPDRFSGHQFPNYSSELNVNALLLGDSALYLCASSLGTGGYGYTFGSGTRLTVV.

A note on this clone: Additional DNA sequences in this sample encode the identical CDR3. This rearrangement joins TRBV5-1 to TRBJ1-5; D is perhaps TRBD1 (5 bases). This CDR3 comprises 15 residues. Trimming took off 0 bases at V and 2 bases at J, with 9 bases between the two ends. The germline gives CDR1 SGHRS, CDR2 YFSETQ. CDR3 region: CASSLAGGGNQPQHF. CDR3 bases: TGCGCCAGCAGCTTGGCGGGGGGGGGCAATCAGCCCCAGCATTTT. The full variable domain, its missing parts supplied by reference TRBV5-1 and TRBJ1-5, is KAGVTQTPRYLIKTRGQQVTLSCSPISGHRSVSWYQQTPGQGLQFLFEYFSETQRNKGNFPGRFSGRQFSNSRSEMNVSTLELGDSALYLCASSLAGGGNQPQHFGDGTRLSIL.

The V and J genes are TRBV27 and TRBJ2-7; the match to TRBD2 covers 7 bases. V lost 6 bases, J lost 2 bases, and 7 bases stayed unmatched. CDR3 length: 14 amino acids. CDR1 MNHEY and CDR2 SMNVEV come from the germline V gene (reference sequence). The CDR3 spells CASRLAARTYEQYV. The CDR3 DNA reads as TGTGCCAGCAGGCTAGCGGCCCGTACCTACGAGCAGTACGTC.

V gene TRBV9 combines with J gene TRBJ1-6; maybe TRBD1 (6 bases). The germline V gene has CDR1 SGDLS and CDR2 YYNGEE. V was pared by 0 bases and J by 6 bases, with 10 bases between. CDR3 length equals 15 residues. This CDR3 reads CASSVEDSGNSPLHF. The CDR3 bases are TGTGCCAGCAGCGTAGAGGACAGCGGTAATTCACCCCTCCACTTT.

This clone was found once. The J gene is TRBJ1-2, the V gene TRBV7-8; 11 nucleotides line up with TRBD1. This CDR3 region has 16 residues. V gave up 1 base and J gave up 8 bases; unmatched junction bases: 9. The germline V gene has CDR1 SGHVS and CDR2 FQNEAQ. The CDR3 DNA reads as TGTGCCAGCAGCTTAGGTGCTAGGACAGGGGGCCGGGGCTACACCTTC. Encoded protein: CASSLGARTGGRGYTF.

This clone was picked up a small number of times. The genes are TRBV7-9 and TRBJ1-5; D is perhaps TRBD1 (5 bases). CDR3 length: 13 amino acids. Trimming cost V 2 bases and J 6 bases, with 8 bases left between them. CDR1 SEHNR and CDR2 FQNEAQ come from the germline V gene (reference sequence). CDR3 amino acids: CASSLKGRQPQHF. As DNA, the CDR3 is TGTGCCAGCAGCTTAAAGGGGCGTCAGCCCCAGCATTTT. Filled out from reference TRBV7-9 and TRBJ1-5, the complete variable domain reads DTGVSQNPRHKITKRGQNVTFRCDPISEHNRLYWYRQTLGQGPEFLTYFQNEAQLEKSRLLSDRFSAERPKGSFSTLEIQRTEQGDSAMYLCASSLKGRQPQHFGDGTRLSIL.

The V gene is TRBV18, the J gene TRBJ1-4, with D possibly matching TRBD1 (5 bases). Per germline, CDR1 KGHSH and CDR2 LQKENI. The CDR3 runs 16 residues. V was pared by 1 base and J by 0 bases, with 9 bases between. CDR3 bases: TGTGCCAGCTCACCACTTGCGGGGCCAACTAATGAAAAACTGTTTTTT. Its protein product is CASSPLAGPTNEKLFF.

The CDR3 bases are TGCAGCGTACAATCACAGGGGATTAATGAAAAACTGTTTTTT. It encodes CSVQSQGINEKLFF. This chain links TRBV29-1 with TRBJ1-4; 7 bases align to TRBD1. The CDR3 has 14 amino acids. Trimming removed 6 bases from V and 4 bases from J; junction bases left unmatched: 8. Germline loops: CDR1 SQVTM, CDR2 ANQGSEA.

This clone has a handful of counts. CDR3 in DNA: TGCAGCGTTGGGGGACAGGGGATATACAATGAGCAGTTCTTC. Translating gives CSVGGQGIYNEQFF. The chain combines TRBV29-1 with TRBJ2-1; 10 nucleotides line up with TRBD1. Trimming removed 4 bases from V and 4 bases from J; junction bases left unmatched: 4. Germline values: CDR1 SQVTM, CDR2 ANQGSEA. The CDR3 covers 14 residues.

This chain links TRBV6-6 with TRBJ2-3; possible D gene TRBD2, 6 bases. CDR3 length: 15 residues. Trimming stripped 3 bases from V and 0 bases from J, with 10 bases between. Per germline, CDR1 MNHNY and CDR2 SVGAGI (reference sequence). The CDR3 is CASSYGGTSTDTQYF. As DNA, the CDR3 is TGTGCCAGCAGTTATGGGGGGACTAGCACAGATACGCAGTATTTT.

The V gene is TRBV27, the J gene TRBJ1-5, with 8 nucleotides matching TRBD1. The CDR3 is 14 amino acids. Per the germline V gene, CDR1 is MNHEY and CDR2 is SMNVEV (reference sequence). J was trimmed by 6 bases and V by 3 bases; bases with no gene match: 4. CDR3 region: CASSFAGGSQPQHF. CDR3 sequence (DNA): TGTGCCAGCAGTTTTGCAGGGGGCAGTCAGCCCCAGCATTTT.

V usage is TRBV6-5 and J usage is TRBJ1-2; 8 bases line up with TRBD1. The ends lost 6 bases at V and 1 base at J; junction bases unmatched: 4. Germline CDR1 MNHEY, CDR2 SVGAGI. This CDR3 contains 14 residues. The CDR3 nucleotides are TGTGCCAGCAGCAGCAGGGGGCTTAACTATGGCTACACCTTC. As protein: CASSSRGLNYGYTF.

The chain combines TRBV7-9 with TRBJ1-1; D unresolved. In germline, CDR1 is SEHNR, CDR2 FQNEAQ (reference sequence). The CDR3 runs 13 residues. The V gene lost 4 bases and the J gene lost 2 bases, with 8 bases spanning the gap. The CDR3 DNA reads TGTGCCAGCAGCTCCCAGTTCAACACTGAAGCTTTCTTT. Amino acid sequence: CASSSQFNTEAFF.

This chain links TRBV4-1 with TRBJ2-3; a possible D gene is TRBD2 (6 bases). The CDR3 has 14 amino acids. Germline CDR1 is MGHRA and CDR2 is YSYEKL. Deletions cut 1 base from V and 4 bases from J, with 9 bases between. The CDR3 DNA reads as TGCGCCAGCAGCCAAGGGGACTGGGCAGATACGCAGTATTTT. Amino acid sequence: CASSQGDWADTQYF.

CDR3 nucleotide sequence: TGTGCCAGCAGCTTCCTAGGCAATCAGCCCCAGCATTTT. Residues: CASSFLGNQPQHF. This chain links TRBV5-8 with TRBJ1-5, with D unclear. In germline, CDR1 is SGHTS, CDR2 YDEGEE. Trimming removed 2 bases at V and 2 bases at J, with 5 bases between. The CDR3 is 13 amino acids.

CDR3 loop: CASSRSGLSYEQYF. The CDR3 region has the DNA TGTGCCAGCAGCCGTTCAGGCCTCTCCTACGAGCAGTACTTC. The V gene is TRBV11-3, the J gene TRBJ2-7; D gene uncertain. CDR1 is SGHNT, CDR2 YENEEA, per germline. The CDR3 sequence is 14 residues long. Trimming removed 5 bases at V and 0 bases at J, with 11 bases between. Complete variable domain (other parts from reference TRBV11-3 and TRBJ2-7): EAGVVQSPRYKIIEKKQPVAFWCNPISGHNTLYWYLQNLGQGPELLIRYENEEAVDDSQLPKDRFSAERLKGVDSTLKIQPAELGDSAVYLCASSRSGLSYEQYFGPGTRLTVT.

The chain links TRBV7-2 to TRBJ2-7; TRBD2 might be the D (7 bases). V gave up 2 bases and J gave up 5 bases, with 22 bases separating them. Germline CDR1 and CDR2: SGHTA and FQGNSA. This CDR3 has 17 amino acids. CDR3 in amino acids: CASSLKGEGVFPHEQYF. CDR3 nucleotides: TGTGCCAGCAGCTTAAAGGGGGAGGGAGTTTTTCCCCACGAGCAGTACTTC.

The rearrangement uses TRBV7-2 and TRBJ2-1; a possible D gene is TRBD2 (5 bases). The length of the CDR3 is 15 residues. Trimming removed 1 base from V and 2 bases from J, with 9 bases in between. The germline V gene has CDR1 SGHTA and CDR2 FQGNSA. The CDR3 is CASSLESGPYNEQFF. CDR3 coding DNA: TGTGCCAGCAGCTTAGAAAGCGGCCCCTACAATGAGCAGTTCTTC.

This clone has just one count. The CDR3 protein is CASSPPVGGGNEKLFF. The CDR3 nucleotides are TGTGCCAGCTCACCACCGGTCGGAGGAGGTAATGAAAAACTGTTTTTT. The chain joins TRBV18 to TRBJ1-4, with no clear D. Germline V gene data show CDR1 as KGHSH and CDR2 as LQKENI. Trimming stripped 0 bases from V and 4 bases from J, with 12 bases between. The CDR3 is made up of 16 amino acids.